These 11 T cell receptor beta chains originate from one sample sequenced in a study of metastatic and nonmetastatic thyroid tumors. No treatment of any kind had been given to any patient before thyroid surgery. TCRdb redid the clone calls on the PCR reads using MiXCR. The table shows 26,000 or so clones, with around 15% occurring only once. Sequencing was performed on blood. The receptors stem from a male donor with papillary thyroid cancer or a benign thyroid nodule (not recorded which). Some clones in this sample may be carry-over from other donors' samples.

This clone was found many times. This chain links TRBV19 with TRBJ2-1; TRBD2 might be the D (6 bases). This CDR3 has 15 amino acids. CDR1 and CDR2 from the germline V gene are LNHDA and SQIVND (reference sequence). V lost 4 bases and J lost 3, with 13 bases in between. The CDR3 coding sequence is TGTGCCAGTAGTACAATTTACGGGAGCTACAATGAGCAGTTCTTC. Encoded protein: CASSTIYGSYNEQFF.

There are a few counts of this clone. The chain combines TRBV20-1 with TRBJ1-5; D is perhaps TRBD1 (5 bases). Trimming cost V 6 bases and J 6 bases, with 18 bases left between them. Germline assignment: CDR1 DFQATT and CDR2 SNEGSKA (reference sequence). The CDR3 spans 14 residues. The CDR3 coding sequence is TGCAGTGCCAACGGGTGGGGGGGGAGTCAGCCCCAGCATTTT. Its protein product is CSANGWGGSQPQHF.

This clone came up a few times. A single base separates this from a much larger clone, so it may be a read error. The identical CDR3 is also encoded by other nucleotide sequences in the sample. The chain employs TRBV6-6 and TRBJ2-5; no definite D call. CDR1 and CDR2 from the germline V gene are MNHNY and SVGAGI (reference sequence). The CDR3 loop spans 13 amino acids. CDR3 sequence: CASSYLGYETQYF. The DNA for the CDR3 is TGTGCCAGCAGTTACTTGGGATACGAGACCCAGTACTTT.

This clone came up a few times. The chain carries TRBV25-1 and TRBJ1-3, with no clear D. The CDR3 is 17 amino acids. Germline values: CDR1 MGHDK, CDR2 SYGVNS. V lost 4 bases and J lost 0, with 16 bases in between. The CDR3 DNA sequence: TGTGCCAGCAGTGGGACGCACCCGAAAATCTCTGGAAACACCATATATTTT. It translates to CASSGTHPKISGNTIYF.

This clone was detected ten times or more. J is TRBJ2-1 and V is TRBV5-5; no definite D call. The CDR3 covers 15 residues. V gave up 2 bases and J gave up 6 bases, with 15 bases separating them. Looked up from germline, CDR1 is SGHKS and CDR2 is YYEKEE (reference sequence). This CDR3 reads CASSFLDGVTNEQFF. The CDR3 DNA is TGTGCCAGCAGCTTTCTTGACGGTGTGACCAATGAGCAGTTCTTC.

This clone was found many times. The genes are TRBV20-1 and TRBJ2-7, with a possible D match to TRBD2 (5 bases). Trimming left V 0 bases short and J 0 bases short, with 12 bases between. CDR1 and CDR2 from the germline V gene are DFQATT and SNEGSKA (reference sequence). This CDR3 is 15 amino acids long. CDR3 sequence: CSARDDRGSSYEQYF. For the CDR3, the DNA is TGCAGTGCTAGAGATGATCGAGGGAGCTCCTACGAGCAGTACTTC.

This clone has a count of ten or more. This rearrangement joins TRBV9 to TRBJ2-1; either TRBD1 or TRBD2 may supply D (5 bases each). There are 18 residues in the CDR3. Between the trimmed V and J ends, which lost 4 bases and 2 bases, there was a span of 22 bases. Germline CDR1 is SGDLS and CDR2 is YYNGEE. The CDR3 sequence is CASSTPQDIGDPYNEQFF. CDR3 sequence (DNA): TGTGCCAGCAGCACTCCCCAGGATATCGGGGACCCCTACAATGAGCAGTTCTTC.

Many counts were recorded for this clone. The chain recombines TRBV24-1 with TRBJ1-2; no definite D call. The CDR3 totals 15 residues. V gave up 4 bases and J gave up 1 base, with 12 bases separating them. CDR1 is KGHDR, CDR2 SFDVKD, per germline. CDR3 nucleotides: TGTGCCACCAGTGACGGTGAAGGCTTTAACTATGGCTACACCTTC. Amino acids: CATSDGEGFNYGYTF.

This clone has at least ten counts. The chain employs TRBV5-4 and TRBJ1-2; 8 nucleotides agree with TRBD1. CDR3 length: 13 amino acids. Germline trimming cut 0 bases from V and 7 bases from J; bases unmatched to any gene: 2. Per germline, CDR1 SGHNT and CDR2 YYREEE (reference sequence). CDR3 protein: CASSLGQGAGYTF. CDR3 bases: TGTGCCAGCAGCTTGGGGCAGGGGGCTGGCTACACCTTC. The whole variable domain, filled in from reference TRBV5-4 and TRBJ1-2, reads ETGVTQSPTHLIKTRGQQVTLRCSSQSGHNTVSWYQQALGQGPQFIFQYYREEENGRGNFPPRFSGLQFPNYSSELNVNALELDDSALYLCASSLGQGAGYTFGSGTRLTVV.

The sample holds a few counts of this clone. A much larger clone differs by one base, so this may be a read error. Other DNA sequences in this specimen translate into the identical CDR3. This rearrangement joins TRBV2 to TRBJ2-3; 9 positions agree with TRBD2. In germline, CDR1 is SNHLY, CDR2 FYNNEI. With V trimmed by 6 bases and J by 4 bases, 5 bases remained unmatched. This CDR3 is built from 14 residues. The CDR3 is CASRTSGGSDTQYF. The DNA for the CDR3 is TGTGCCAGCAGGACTAGCGGTGGGTCAGATACGCAGTATTTT.

This clone was picked up many times. In nucleotides, the CDR3 is TGTGCCAGCAGCGGACGCCTGGGGGGTAATTCACCCCTCCACTTT. Translated: CASSGRLGGNSPLHF. The chain uses TRBV12-3 or TRBV12-4 and TRBJ1-6; a weak D match, TRBD1 (5 bases). The CDR3 has 15 residues. The V gene lost 6 bases and the J gene lost 6 bases, with 15 bases spanning the gap.